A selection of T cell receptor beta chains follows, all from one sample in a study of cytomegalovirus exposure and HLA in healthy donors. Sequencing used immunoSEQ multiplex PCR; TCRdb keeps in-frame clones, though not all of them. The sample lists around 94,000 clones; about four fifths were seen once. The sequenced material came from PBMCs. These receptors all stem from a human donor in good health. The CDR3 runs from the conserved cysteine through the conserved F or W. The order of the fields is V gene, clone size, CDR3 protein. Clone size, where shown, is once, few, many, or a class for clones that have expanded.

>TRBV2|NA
CASILGQGVVNEKLFF
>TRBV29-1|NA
CSVEWTSGDTIYF
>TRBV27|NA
CASSLGSGGQPQHF
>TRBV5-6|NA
CASSLAHRGQGGYTF
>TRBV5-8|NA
CASSTQGVDSPLHF
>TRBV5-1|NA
CASTLWTPSTDTQYF
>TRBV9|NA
CASSVSGRRGPMETQYF
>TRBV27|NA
CASSLKRTGGNYGYTF
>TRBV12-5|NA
CASGGDRGSYEQYF
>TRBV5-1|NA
CASSSEEGAYGYTF
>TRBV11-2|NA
CASSKRGESTDTQYF
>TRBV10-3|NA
CAIRPGLESRNEQFF
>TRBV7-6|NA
CASVELSGTGSQETQYF
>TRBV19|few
CASSMFRTSGVYIQYF
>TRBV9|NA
CASSVVEDPYEQYF
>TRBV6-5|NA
CASSDLAGGKDTQYF
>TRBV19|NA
CASSIDSFPGGPGYTF
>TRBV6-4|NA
CASSPEGGGGEAFF
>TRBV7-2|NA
CASSPNRAGGYNEQFF
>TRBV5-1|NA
CASSFEGLDTDTQYF
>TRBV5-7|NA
CASTTQETRADEQFF
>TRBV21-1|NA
CASNEPLGGEQYF
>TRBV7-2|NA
CASSPTSTGTYEQYF
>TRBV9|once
CASSVDPSGGVEELFF
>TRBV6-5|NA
CASSYTGTGYTF